What follows are 22 T cell receptor beta chains derived from one specimen sequenced in a study of technical replicates of blood from four donors. Some clones are missing from TCRdb's copy, which holds only in-frame ones; the method was immunoSEQ multiplex PCR. The repertoire consists of 65,000 to 90,000 clones, with 90% occurring once and the leading ten covering 4% to 5%. Sequences were obtained from PBMCs. The source of these receptors is a human donor in good health. Some clones in this sample may be carry-over from other donors' samples.

V is TRBV6-9 and J is TRBJ2-7, with D hard to call. CDR3 length: 11 residues. V lost 6 bases and J 2 bases, leaving 5 bases between the germline ends. Germline V CDR1 and CDR2: MNHGY, SVAAGI. CDR3 DNA: TGTGCCAGCAGGTCAGCCTACGAGCAGTACTTC. This gives the protein CASRSAYEQYF.

V is TRBV27 and J is TRBJ2-2, with D uncertain. Trimming left V 6 bases short and J 0 bases short, with 8 bases between. The length of the CDR3 is 14 residues. The germline V gene encodes CDR1 MNHEY and CDR2 SMNVEV (reference sequence). CDR3 protein: CASSLFANTGELFF. The CDR3 nucleotides read TGTGCCAGCAGCCTCTTTGCGAACACCGGGGAGCTGTTTTTT.

This rearrangement joins TRBV15 to TRBJ2-5; no clear D. Germline values: CDR1 LNHNV, CDR2 YYDKDF (reference sequence). This CDR3 is built from 13 residues. Between the trimmed V and J ends, which lost 1 base and 1 base, there was a span of 4 bases. CDR3: CATSRVVQETQYF. The CDR3 DNA reads TGTGCCACCAGCAGAGTAGTCCAAGAGACCCAGTACTTC.

The gene calls are TRBV4-2 and TRBJ2-3; 8 bases are a match to TRBD2. Germline CDR1 and CDR2: LGHNA and YNFKEQ. CDR3 size: 15 residues. The V and J ends lost 4 bases and 2 bases, in that order; junction bases with no gene match: 5. CDR3: CASSPQGLVTDTQYF. CDR3 bases: TGTGCCAGCAGCCCGCAGGGACTAGTCACAGATACGCAGTATTTT.

The genes are TRBV7-7 and TRBJ2-2, with unresolved D. Germline lookup yields CDR1 SSHAT and CDR2 FNYEAQ (reference sequence). CDR3 length equals 13 residues. Trimming removed 2 bases at V and 5 bases at J, with 6 bases between. CDR3 nucleotides: TGTGCCAGCAGCTTAATATATACCGGGGAGCTGTTTTTT. It specifies CASSLIYTGELFF.

The chain has TRBV7-2 and TRBJ1-2; 7 bases agree with TRBD1. Germline V lookup: CDR1 SGHTA, CDR2 FQGNSA. The CDR3 contains 17 residues. The junction had 16 bases not matched to a gene; V was cut back by 5 bases and J by 4 bases. The CDR3 DNA sequence: TGTGCCAGCAGCCCTGATCATTCAGGGGGGCTTGGCTATGGCTACACCTTC. It translates to CASSPDHSGGLGYGYTF. The full variable domain, with the rest looked up from reference TRBV7-2 and TRBJ1-2, is GAGVSQSPSNKVTEKGKDVELRCDPISGHTALYWYRQSLGQGLEFLIYFQGNSAPDKSGLPSDRFSAERTGGSVSTLTIQRTQQEDSAVYLCASSPDHSGGLGYGYTFGSGTRLTVV.

With respect to this clone: At one end the junction does not follow the germline gene, possibly because of a read error. This chain links TRBV27 with TRBJ1-5; 7 positions agree with TRBD1. Per germline, CDR1 MNHEY and CDR2 SMNVEV (reference sequence). The CDR3 extends over 13 amino acids. Written as DNA, the CDR3 is TGTGCCAGCAGTATTACCAATCCCGGGACAGAGTATTTT. This encodes CASSITNPGTEYF.

The CDR3 region has the DNA TGTGCCAGTAGTATAGTACAGAACTATGGCTACACCTTC. This sequence encodes CASSIVQNYGYTF. The gene calls are TRBV19 and TRBJ1-2; D ambiguous. The CDR3 runs to 13 residues. Trimming left V 1 base short and J 2 bases short, with 5 bases between. The germline V gene encodes CDR1 LNHDA and CDR2 SQIVND (reference sequence).

This sequence joins TRBV5-4 and TRBJ1-2; 10 bases match TRBD1. This CDR3 contains 14 residues. Germline CDR1 SGHNT, CDR2 YYREEE (reference sequence). Trimming cost V 5 bases and J 3 bases; bases outside gene matches: 4. The CDR3: CASRPGQGDYGYTF. Here the CDR3 DNA reads TGTGCCAGCAGGCCTGGACAGGGGGACTATGGCTACACCTTC. The full variable domain, its missing parts supplied by reference TRBV5-4 and TRBJ1-2, is ETGVTQSPTHLIKTRGQQVTLRCSSQSGHNTVSWYQQALGQGPQFIFQYYREEENGRGNFPPRFSGLQFPNYSSELNVNALELDDSALYLCASRPGQGDYGYTFGSGTRLTVV.

The rearrangement uses TRBV4-2 and TRBJ1-4; 9 bases align to TRBD1. This CDR3 is 14 amino acids long. Germline loops: CDR1 LGHNA, CDR2 YNFKEQ. Unmatched junction bases numbered 2, after V lost 4 bases and J lost 5 bases. This CDR3 reads CASSPGTGNEKLFF. As DNA, the CDR3 is TGTGCCAGCAGCCCCGGGACAGGGAATGAAAAACTGTTTTTT.

V gene TRBV6-1 combines with J gene TRBJ2-7; TRBD1 might be the D (6 bases). The germline V gene has CDR1 MNHNS and CDR2 SASEGT. The germline V and J ends were trimmed by 7 bases and 6 bases, with 19 bases remaining between them. The CDR3 contains 14 residues. The CDR3 DNA reads TGTGCCAGCACCCTGAGGGGCAGGGGAAGCGAGCAGTACTTC. This gives the protein CASTLRGRGSEQYF.

The J gene is TRBJ1-2, the V gene TRBV6-5, with TRBD1 as a possible D gene (5 bases). The CDR3 runs to 14 residues. Germline V gene data show CDR1 as MNHEY and CDR2 as SVGAGI. Trimming left V 0 bases short and J 8 bases short, with 13 bases between. CDR3 amino acids: CASSYSSGSAGYTF. For the CDR3, the DNA is TGTGCCAGCAGTTACTCGTCAGGGTCAGCAGGCTACACCTTC.

The CDR3 here is CASSSTSGRYEQYF. The CDR3 region has the DNA TGTGCCAGCAGCTCAACTAGCGGTCGTTACGAGCAGTACTTC. This chain uses TRBV7-2 with TRBJ2-7, with 8 bases aligning to TRBD2. The junction had 6 bases not matched to a gene; V was cut back by 4 bases and J by 4 bases. CDR3 length equals 14 residues. The V gene's germline CDR1 is SGHTA and CDR2 FQGNSA.

The genes are TRBV30 and TRBJ2-7, with 7 bases lining up with TRBD2. Germline V gives CDR1 GTSNPN, CDR2 SVGIG (reference sequence). The CDR3 is 14 residues long. J gave up 5 bases and V 1 base, and 8 bases lay outside the gene matches. The CDR3: CAWSGGGGAHEQYF. The DNA for the CDR3 is TGTGCCTGGAGTGGTGGGGGAGGGGCTCACGAGCAGTACTTC.

V is TRBV5-1 and J is TRBJ2-6, with D hard to call. The length of the CDR3 is 14 residues. Trimming took 5 bases from V and 1 from J, leaving 7 bases between them. Looked up from germline, CDR1 is SGHRS and CDR2 is YFSETQ. The CDR3 loop reads CASRGLSGANVLTF. The CDR3 coding sequence is TGCGCCAGCAGGGGCCTTTCTGGGGCCAACGTCCTGACTTTC. Filled out from reference TRBV5-1 and TRBJ2-6, the complete variable domain reads KAGVTQTPRYLIKTRGQQVTLSCSPISGHRSVSWYQQTPGQGLQFLFEYFSETQRNKGNFPGRFSGRQFSNSRSEMNVSTLELGDSALYLCASRGLSGANVLTFGAGSRLTVL.

This chain connects TRBV6-6 to TRBJ2-7; TRBD1 matches at 9 bases. Unmatched junction bases numbered 2, after V lost 2 bases and J lost 3 bases. CDR1 is MNHNY, CDR2 SVGAGI, per germline (reference sequence). CDR3 size: 14 residues. The CDR3 DNA reads as TGTGCCAGCAGTTACGCGGGACAGGGCTACGAGCAGTACTTC. Its translation is CASSYAGQGYEQYF.

On this clone: Within the sample, other DNA sequences also encode this same CDR3. The chain joins TRBV5-4 to TRBJ1-1; the match to TRBD1 covers 10 bases. CDR3 length equals 15 residues. The germline CDR1 and CDR2 sequences are SGHNT and YYREEE (reference sequence). J was trimmed by 0 bases and V by 4 bases; bases with no gene match: 3. CDR3 sequence reads: CASSSGTGVNTEAFF. CDR3 nucleotides: TGTGCCAGCAGCAGCGGGACAGGGGTGAACACTGAAGCTTTCTTT.

V gene TRBV4-1 combines with J gene TRBJ2-1; possibly TRBD1 for D (6 bases). The CDR3 spans 17 residues. Trimming pared 2 bases from V and 0 bases from J, leaving 14 bases between. The germline V gene has CDR1 MGHRA and CDR2 YSYEKL. This chain's CDR3 is CASSQLTGQSSYNEQFF. CDR3 DNA sequence: TGCGCCAGCAGCCAACTTACTGGACAGAGCTCCTACAATGAGCAGTTCTTC.

The V gene is TRBV6-1, the J gene TRBJ2-7; 7 nucleotides match TRBD1. The CDR3 contains 15 residues. The junction had 8 bases not matched to a gene; V was cut back by 6 bases and J by 0 bases. CDR1 MNHNS and CDR2 SASEGT come from the germline V gene. Here the CDR3 reads CASSATGPSSYEQYF. In DNA form, the CDR3 reads TGTGCCAGCAGCGCGACAGGGCCCAGCTCCTACGAGCAGTACTTC.

The gene calls are TRBV7-2 and TRBJ2-5; TRBD2 agrees at 14 bases. This CDR3 contains 13 residues. The junction had 6 bases not matched to a gene; V was cut back by 5 bases and J by 13 bases. The germline V gene encodes CDR1 SGHTA and CDR2 FQGNSA. The CDR3 DNA follows: TGTGCCAGCAGCCCCTCCGGGACTAGCGGGGGGTACTTC. Translation gives CASSPSGTSGGYF.

The chain recombines TRBV6-5 with TRBJ2-3, with D tentatively TRBD2 (5 bases). CDR3 size: 11 residues. Germline CDR1 reads MNHEY; CDR2 reads SVGAGI. The V gene lost 9 bases and the J gene lost 4 bases, with 8 bases spanning the gap. The chain's CDR3 is CASTLADTQYF. The CDR3 DNA is TGTGCCAGTACACTAGCAGATACGCAGTATTTT.

The J gene is TRBJ1-2, the V gene TRBV5-5; 8 bases agree with TRBD1. After removal of 0 bases from V and 6 bases from J, the junction contained 10 bases not matched to a gene. Germline assignment: CDR1 SGHKS and CDR2 YYEKEE (reference sequence). This CDR3 region has 16 residues. CDR3 region: CASSLASSGQGDGYTF. The CDR3 DNA reads as TGTGCCAGCAGCTTGGCAAGCTCAGGACAGGGTGATGGCTACACCTTC. The entire variable domain, with the rest obtained from reference TRBV5-5 and TRBJ1-2, is as follows: DAGVTQSPTHLIKTRGQQVTLRCSPISGHKSVSWYQQVLGQGPQFIFQYYEKEERGRGNFPDRFSARQFPNYSSELNVNALLLGDSALYLCASSLASSGQGDGYTFGSGTRLTVV.